A single sample gave rise to the 11 T cell receptor beta chains below, sequenced in a study of regulatory T cells in long-lasting Graves disease. Time point in this sample: newly diagnosed GD, antithyroid drugs for less than 3 months. The TCR library used RNA extracted from PBMCs. Libraries of TCR beta came from iRepertoire HTBI primers plus Arm-PCR of CDR3 regions. TCRdb recomputed calls from the multiplex PCR reads with MiXCR, one row per CDR3 protein. The sample includes 510,000 or so distinct CDR3 sequences, 12% seen only once; the top ten take approximately 9.6%. These data also formed part of another study, on T cells in Graves' hyperthyroidism and ophthalmopathy.

The sample in question was peripheral blood mononuclear cells (PBMCs), obtained at new diagnosis, from a patient treated with antithyroid drugs. Receptor source: a woman aged 25 to 39 with Graves disease.

The J gene is TRBJ1-1, the V gene TRBV7-9, with D uncertain. The CDR3 is 14 amino acids. Germline-derived CDR1 and CDR2 are SEHNR and FQNEAQ (reference sequence). V was shortened by 4 bases and J by 1 base, with 10 bases between the two germline ends. CDR3 coding DNA: TGTGCCAGCAGCTCATCAAGGTGGAACACTGAAGCTTTCTTT. It yields the protein CASSSSRWNTEAFF.

The genes are TRBV6-2 or TRBV6-3 and TRBJ1-4; D uncertain. CDR3 length: 13 residues. CDR1 and CDR2 from the germline V gene are MNHEY and SVGEGT. Trimming pared 4 bases from V and 5 bases from J, leaving 8 bases between. The CDR3 here is CASSFSANEKLFF. CDR3 DNA sequence: TGTGCCAGCAGTTTCAGTGCCAATGAAAAACTGTTTTTT.

V gene TRBV18 combines with J gene TRBJ1-4, with D maybe TRBD1 (6 bases). The CDR3 is made up of 16 amino acids. Trimming shortened V by 6 bases and J by 5 bases, and 19 bases separated the two germline ends. Germline V gives CDR1 KGHSH, CDR2 LQKENI. DNA for the CDR3: TGTGCCAGCTCGCCTTACGGACAGTTTGAAAATGAAAAACTGTTTTTT. The encoded protein is CASSPYGQFENEKLFF.

This clonotype was detected many times. The chain joins TRBV20-1 to TRBJ1-1; D remains unclear. The CDR3 has 12 residues. Germline assignment: CDR1 DFQATT and CDR2 SNEGSKA (reference sequence). V lost 6 bases, J lost 1 base, and 9 bases lay in between. DNA of the CDR3: TGCAGTGCCAAGGTCACGAACACTGAAGCTTTCTTT. This gives the protein CSAKVTNTEAFF.

The CDR3 DNA reads as TGTGCCACCAGTAAGGGGGCTAGCGGGAGCGCTGGGGCCAACGTCCTGACTTTC. Protein: CATSKGASGSAGANVLTF. This chain links TRBV24-1 with TRBJ2-6, with 10 nucleotides matching TRBD2. Germline CDR1 is KGHDR and CDR2 is SFDVKD. The CDR3 runs to 18 residues. V was pared by 6 bases and J by 2 bases, with 9 bases of the junction left unmatched.

Ten or more counts support this clonotype. The rearrangement uses TRBV28 and TRBJ1-2, with 10 bases that match TRBD1. The CDR3 contains 15 residues. Germline-derived CDR1 and CDR2 are MDHEN and SYDVKM. V shed 4 bases and J 4 bases; nucleotides not matched to a gene: 6. This chain's CDR3 is CASSSPGQGFYGYTF. The CDR3 region has the DNA TGTGCCAGCAGTTCCCCGGGACAGGGGTTCTATGGCTACACCTTC.

This clonotype was seen ten or more times. The V and J genes are TRBV6-1 and TRBJ2-1; perhaps TRBD2 as D (7 bases). This CDR3 is built from 14 residues. Between the trimmed V and J ends, which lost 6 bases and 8 bases, there was a span of 17 bases. Germline V gives CDR1 MNHNS, CDR2 SASEGT. CDR3 residues: CASSRGAGADEQFF. The CDR3 DNA sequence: TGTGCCAGCAGCCGAGGGGCGGGGGCGGATGAGCAGTTCTTC.

For this clonotype: Only one base separates this from a far larger clonotype, so it likely reflects a read error. A read error is likely, as this CDR3 ends without the conserved phenylalanine or tryptophan. This chain joins TRBV7-2 and TRBJ2-5; D assignment may be TRBD1 or TRBD2 (5 bases each). Germline loops: CDR1 SGHTA, CDR2 FQGNSA. There are 14 residues in the CDR3. Trimming took off 4 bases at V and 5 bases at J, with 14 bases between the two ends. CDR3 nucleotides: TGTGCCAGCAGCTGGGACCCAGAGGTGGAGACCCAGTACCTC. Protein: CASSWDPEVETQYL.

This clonotype has only a few counts. V usage is TRBV6-1 and J usage is TRBJ2-7; 14 bases map to TRBD2. Per the germline V gene, CDR1 is MNHNS and CDR2 is SASEGT. V lost 4 bases, J lost 8 bases, and 13 bases stayed unmatched. CDR3 length: 17 amino acids. The DNA of the CDR3 is TGTGCCAGCAGTGCTGAGTATGTCGGGACTAGCGGGAGTAAGCAGTACTTC. This codes for CASSAEYVGTSGSKQYF.

This clonotype was counted at least ten times. This chain links TRBV12-5 with TRBJ2-1; 11 nucleotides align to TRBD2. The CDR3 is 18 amino acids. Per germline, CDR1 LGHNT and CDR2 FRNRAP. Trimming at V came to 0 bases and at J to 8 bases, leaving 12 bases not matched to a gene. CDR3 DNA sequence: TGTGCTAGTGGTTTGGTACCCCACTTAGCGGGAGGGTGGGATGAGCAGTTCTTC. Protein: CASGLVPHLAGGWDEQFF.

This clonotype was seen only a few times. This chain's CDR3 is CASSLGGGPAHF. In DNA, the CDR3 is TGTGCCAGCAGCTTAGGGGGGGGGCCGGCCCACTTT. The chain carries TRBV13 and TRBJ1-6; tentative D call: TRBD1 (6 bases). The germline V gene has CDR1 PRHDT and CDR2 FYEKMQ (reference sequence). This CDR3 contains 12 residues. The V gene lost 0 bases and the J gene lost 18 bases, with 12 bases spanning the gap.